The source of this T cell receptor beta chain is a study of T-cell memory formation after mild COVID-19. Study details: Among the donors, TCR clusters were largely specific to each donor. Study observations and caveats: CD8+ contracting clones occupied EMRA, while CD4+ ones occupied mainly CM and EM.

This clonotype occurred many times. Its cognate antigen is unknown. Deletions cut 0 bases from V and 2 bases from J, with 4 bases between. The CDR3 sequence is 13 residues long. In germline, CDR1 is DFQATT, CDR2 SNEGSKA (reference sequence). Using constant-segment primers, 5'RACE produced TCR alpha and TCR beta cDNA libraries carrying sample barcodes and UMIs. TCRdb itself ran the 5' RACE reads through MiXCR, one entry per CDR3 protein. The sample includes 160,000 or so distinct CDR3 sequences, about a third of them seen just once. The specimen was PBMCs or a T cell subset sorted from them (not recorded which). The chain is built from TRBV20-1 and TRBJ2-2; D gene unclear. This clonotype was obtained from an adult woman who had mild COVID-19 (a few samples of this study predate the infection). Cell type and time point are not known. The DNA of the CDR3 is TGCAGTGCTAGAGAGGGTAACACCGGGGAGCTGTTTTTT. Translation: CSAREGNTGELFF.